These 22 T cell receptor beta chains share one sample of origin, sequenced in a study of blood T cell repertoires in COVID-19. Measured with immunoSEQ multiplex PCR; TCRdb has only the in-frame clones, and not every one. The table shows around 130,000 clones, with roughly 80% occurring only once. The sequencing input was peripheral blood. The receptor source for this set is a human donor in a cohort sampled during active COVID-19.

This clone was recorded a few times. The chain is built from TRBV19 and TRBJ1-1; the D gene is possibly TRBD1 (5 bases). V was trimmed by 7 bases and J by 6 bases, leaving 21 bases between them. The CDR3 extends over 15 amino acids. Germline CDR1 is LNHDA and CDR2 is SQIVND (reference sequence). DNA for the CDR3: TGTGCCAGTACCCCATTGGGGGGGGTAAGGTCTGAAGCTTTCTTT. Translating it yields CASTPLGGVRSEAFF. Together with reference TRBV19 and TRBJ1-1, the CDR3 gives the full variable domain: DGGITQSPKYLFRKEGQNVTLSCEQNLNHDAMYWYRQDPGQGLRLIYYSQIVNDFQKGDIAEGYSVSREKKESFPLTVTSAQKNPTAFYLCASTPLGGVRSEAFFGQGTRLTVV.

This clone has a handful of counts. This sequence joins TRBV6-6 and TRBJ1-5; no clear D. This CDR3 has 13 amino acids. From germline, CDR1 is MNHNY and CDR2 SVGAGI (reference sequence). Trimming took 6 bases from V and 9 from J, leaving 15 bases between them. The chain's CDR3 is CASSSGEGMPQHF. The CDR3 DNA is TGTGCCAGCAGCTCCGGGGAAGGGATGCCCCAGCATTTT.

The chain is built from TRBV7-9 and TRBJ1-4; 10 positions agree with TRBD1. V lost 4 bases and J lost 8; bases outside the gene matches: 19. The CDR3 runs 19 residues. Germline V gene data show CDR1 as SEHNR and CDR2 as FQNEAQ (reference sequence). CDR3 residues: CASSSGTGDPFGWSEKLFF. The CDR3 nucleotides read TGTGCCAGCAGCTCCGGGACAGGGGATCCATTCGGGTGGAGCGAAAAACTGTTTTTT.

This clone was detected only a few times. V gene TRBV7-2 combines with J gene TRBJ2-7; 11 bases are shared with TRBD2. CDR1 SGHTA and CDR2 FQGNSA come from the germline V gene. This CDR3 comprises 15 residues. V was clipped by 1 base and J by 7 bases; unmatched bases: 6. CDR3 loop: CASSLGSSGGSEQYF. Written as DNA, the CDR3 is TGTGCCAGCAGCTTAGGCTCTAGCGGGGGGAGTGAGCAGTACTTC.

This chain links TRBV13 with TRBJ1-2; unclear D gene. The ends were cut back, 0 bases at V and 4 bases at J, with 6 bases in the middle. This CDR3 has 13 amino acids. Germline V gives CDR1 PRHDT, CDR2 FYEKMQ (reference sequence). CDR3 amino acids: CASSLGRIYGYTF. The CDR3 DNA follows: TGTGCCAGCAGCTTAGGTAGAATCTATGGCTACACCTTC.

The chain links TRBV11-3 to TRBJ2-2; D call uncertain. CDR1 SGHNT and CDR2 YENEEA come from the germline V gene. V gave up 2 bases and J gave up 5 bases, with 9 bases separating them. The CDR3 has 14 residues. The CDR3 region has the DNA TGTGCCAGCAGCTTATTCCCGCGAACCGGGGAGCTGTTTTTT. It specifies CASSLFPRTGELFF.

The chain is built from TRBV6-1 and TRBJ2-5, with D perhaps TRBD2 (6 bases). Germline V gene sequence: CDR1 MNHNS, CDR2 SASEGT. V was pared by 3 bases and J by 5 bases, with 16 bases between. This CDR3 contains 15 residues. CDR3 coding DNA: TGTGCCAGCAGTGATGGCGGGGCCCGCGGGGAGACCCAGTACTTC. Residues: CASSDGGARGETQYF.

The chain carries TRBV19 and TRBJ2-3, with 7 nucleotides matching TRBD1. The ends lost 0 bases at V and 5 bases at J; junction bases unmatched: 8. The germline V gene encodes CDR1 LNHDA and CDR2 SQIVND (reference sequence). This CDR3 spans 16 amino acids. The CDR3 loop is CASSIDATAGGDTQYF. The DNA of the CDR3 is TGTGCCAGTAGTATAGATGCCACCGCAGGGGGAGATACGCAGTATTTT.

This clone was counted between two and nine times. This chain connects TRBV6-5 to TRBJ1-2; TRBD1 matches 7 bases. Germline-derived CDR1 and CDR2 are MNHEY and SVGAGI. V dropped 6 bases and J dropped 4; count of bases not matched to a gene: 8. There are 14 residues in the CDR3. The CDR3 coding sequence is TGTGCCAGCAGGCAACTACAGGGGATCTATGGCTACACCTTC. It yields the protein CASRQLQGIYGYTF.

Only one count was recorded for this clone. The chain uses TRBV4-1 and TRBJ1-2; possibly TRBD1 for D (5 bases). This CDR3 contains 15 residues. Trimming removed 0 bases at V and 4 bases at J, with 12 bases between. Germline V gene sequence: CDR1 MGHRA, CDR2 YSYEKL. The CDR3 sequence: CASSQEGAAVYGYTF. As DNA, the CDR3 is TGCGCCAGCAGCCAAGAAGGGGCAGCTGTCTATGGCTACACCTTC.

The chain joins TRBV29-1 to TRBJ1-1; a possible D gene is TRBD1 (5 bases). The CDR3 is made up of 12 amino acids. The ends were cut back, 8 bases at V and 2 bases at J, with 12 bases in the middle. Germline V lookup: CDR1 SQVTM, CDR2 ANQGSEA. CDR3 bases: TGCAGCACGCATCAGGGTAACACTGAAGCTTTCTTT. Translation gives CSTHQGNTEAFF. The entire variable domain, with the rest obtained from reference TRBV29-1 and TRBJ1-1, is as follows: SAVISQKPSRDICQRGTSLTIQCQVDSQVTMMFWYRQQPGQSLTLIATANQGSEATYESGFVIDKFPISRPNLTFSTLTVSNMSPEDSSIYLCSTHQGNTEAFFGQGTRLTVV.

The rearrangement joins TRBV10-3 to TRBJ1-2, with 9 nucleotides matching TRBD1. The trim removed 6 bases at V and 5 bases at J, leaving 7 bases unmatched. CDR1 and CDR2 (germline): ENHRY, SYGVKD. The CDR3 runs to 14 residues. CDR3 loop: CAIRPGQGTYGYTF. The CDR3 DNA is TGTGCCATCAGACCGGGACAGGGAACTTATGGCTACACCTTC.

V usage is TRBV1 and J usage is TRBJ2-2; TRBD1 is the table's D call, not checked against the DNA. TRBV1 is listed as a pseudogene. The CDR3 consists of 16 residues. Written as DNA, the CDR3 is TGCACCAGCAGCCCCAGGGGTCTACTCAACACCGGGGAGCTGTTTTTT. Amino acid sequence: CTSSPRGLLNTGELFF.

The chain couples TRBV6-1 to TRBJ2-3; D uncertain. There are 12 residues in the CDR3. V was shortened by 5 bases and J by 2 bases, with 5 bases between the two germline ends. Germline V lookup: CDR1 MNHNS, CDR2 SASEGT. The CDR3 coding sequence is TGTGCCAGCAGTCAGAACACAGATACGCAGTATTTT. This sequence encodes CASSQNTDTQYF.

This chain connects TRBV5-1 to TRBJ2-1; tentative D call: TRBD2 (5 bases). Germline assignment: CDR1 SGHRS and CDR2 YFSETQ. The CDR3 spans 13 residues. V was cut by 4 bases and J by 4 bases, with 9 bases left in between. The CDR3 region is CASSEPGYNEQFF. CDR3 nucleotide sequence: TGCGCCAGCAGCGAACCGGGGTACAATGAGCAGTTCTTC.

V and J are TRBV12-3 or TRBV12-4 and TRBJ1-4; no firm D call. The CDR3 is made up of 12 amino acids. V was clipped by 3 bases and J by 4 bases, with 3 bases between them. DNA for the CDR3: TGTGCCAGCAGTTTCGGTAATGAAAAACTGTTTTTT. It is translated as CASSFGNEKLFF.

This clone has only one observation. The chain employs TRBV6-5 and TRBJ2-2, with D perhaps matching TRBD1 (5 bases). TRBJ1-3 matches the DNA end more closely, so the J call is doubtful. Germline V CDR1 and CDR2: MNHEY, SVGAGI. CDR3 size: 14 residues. For the CDR3, the DNA is TGTGCCAGCAGGATACAGGCAGCTGGAAACACCATATATTTT. Translating it yields CASRIQAAGNTIYF.

The chain has TRBV2 and TRBJ1-5; D remains unclear. CDR3 length: 15 amino acids. The V end was cut by 7 bases, the J end by 1 base, with 14 bases between. Germline lookup yields CDR1 SNHLY and CDR2 FYNNEI. Here the CDR3 DNA reads TGTGCCAGCATGAGGGAAAGCGTAAGCAATCAGCCCCAGCATTTT. Translated, it gives CASMRESVSNQPQHF.

The genes are TRBV4-2 and TRBJ2-2; D may be TRBD1 (6 bases). V lost 0 bases and J lost 4, with 6 bases in between. Germline V gene lookup returns CDR1 LGHNA and CDR2 YNFKEQ. The length of the CDR3 is 14 residues. The CDR3 sequence: CASSQEGGTGELFF. The CDR3 region has the DNA TGTGCCAGCAGCCAAGAAGGGGGCACCGGGGAGCTGTTTTTT.

V gene TRBV7-6 combines with J gene TRBJ2-7, with 9 bases matching TRBD1. The CDR3 length is 14 residues. Germline lookup yields CDR1 SGHVS and CDR2 FNYEAQ. After removal of 7 bases from V and 6 bases from J, the junction contained 10 bases not matched to a gene. CDR3 sequence: CASTLGDRAPEQYF. CDR3 nucleotides: TGTGCCAGCACCCTTGGGGACAGGGCCCCCGAGCAGTACTTC.

The chain carries TRBV18 and TRBJ2-1, with TRBD2 matching 10 bases. J lost 9 bases, V lost 5 bases, and 7 bases had no gene match. The CDR3 spans 14 residues. Germline CDR1 reads KGHSH; CDR2 reads LQKENI. The CDR3 DNA reads as TGTGCCAGCTCAACAACTAGCGGGGATGGTGAGCAGTTCTTC. Protein sequence: CASSTTSGDGEQFF.

The chain is built from TRBV29-1 and TRBJ2-1, with D uncertain. Germline CDR1 SQVTM, CDR2 ANQGSEA. This CDR3 spans 10 amino acids. Between the trimmed V and J ends, which lost 7 bases and 5 bases, there was a span of 6 bases. The CDR3 is CSGGDNEQFF. In DNA, the CDR3 is TGCAGCGGTGGAGACAATGAGCAGTTCTTC.